The subject of this entry is one T cell receptor (beta chain). Its antigen is still unknown. This CDR3 has 13 residues. Trimming stripped 4 bases from V and 4 bases from J, with 8 bases between. The germline V gene encodes CDR1 MDHEN and CDR2 SYDVKM. This entry belongs to a study of siplizumab effects on memory and regulatory T cells. Findings of the study overall: It was never confirmed that proliferating Tregs from siplizumab cultures were suppressive. A naive or memory phenotype could not be assigned to roughly 80-95% of the proliferating CD4+ or CD8+ clones.

TCR templates, some 93,000 per sample, were assayed. Produced via immunoSEQ multiplex PCR; TCRdb's table is partial and in-frame only. Of nearly 85,000 clones listed, approximately 95% are singletons. The sequence was obtained from a human donor in good health. This rearrangement joins TRBV28 to TRBJ2-1, with no clear D. Sequenced input: CD8+ T cells sorted from blood. The CDR3 DNA is TGTGCCAGCAGTTGGGTTCGGTACAATGAGCAGTTCTTC. This codes for CASSWVRYNEQFF.